The 7 T cell receptor beta chains reported below all come from one sample, sequenced in a study of cytomegalovirus exposure and HLA in healthy donors. Amplification used 60 Vbeta primers and 13 Jbeta primers. Data came from immunoSEQ multiplex PCR; TCRdb stores just in-frame clones and leaves some out. The sample lists 45,000 to 65,000 clones; 73% were seen once. The specimen sequenced was PBMCs. The receptors were gathered from a man between 18 and 35 years old in good health and CMV-seronegative.

The rearrangement joins TRBV29-1 to TRBJ2-1; 7 bases line up with TRBD1. V shed 2 bases, J shed 1 base, and the junction held 2 bases outside the gene matches. The CDR3 extends over 14 amino acids. Germline-derived CDR1 and CDR2 are SQVTM and ANQGSEA. CDR3 amino acids: CSVERQGSYNEQFF. DNA for the CDR3: TGCAGCGTTGAAAGACAGGGTTCCTACAATGAGCAGTTCTTC.

CDR3 in amino acids: CASSLGNSGISYEQYF. For the CDR3, the DNA is TGTGCCAGCAGCTTGGGGAATAGCGGGATTTCCTACGAGCAGTACTTC. The chain recombines TRBV5-4 with TRBJ2-7; TRBD2 aligns across 8 bases. V dropped 0 bases and J dropped 1; count of bases not matched to a gene: 6. The CDR3 spans 16 residues. Germline V lookup: CDR1 SGHNT, CDR2 YYREEE (reference sequence).

The chain uses TRBV10-3 and TRBJ2-3, with 8 positions matching TRBD1. CDR3 size: 15 residues. Germline loops: CDR1 ENHRY, CDR2 SYGVKD. V was pared by 2 bases and J by 5 bases, with 6 bases of the junction left unmatched. CDR3 nucleotides: TGTGCCATCAGTGAGCAGGGGGCGCGGGGAGATACGCAGTATTTT. It is translated as CAISEQGARGDTQYF.

The gene calls are TRBV10-1 and TRBJ2-3; D remains unclear. V was clipped by 2 bases and J by 3 bases, with 9 bases between them. Germline CDR1 and CDR2: WNHNN and SYGVQD (reference sequence). The CDR3 length is 14 residues. The CDR3 here is CASSEPKRTDTQYF. The CDR3 region has the DNA TGCGCCAGCAGTGAGCCAAAGAGGACAGATACGCAGTATTTT.

The V and J genes are TRBV5-1 and TRBJ2-6, with 8 bases that match TRBD2. Trimming removed 6 bases from V and 0 bases from J; junction bases left unmatched: 14. The length of the CDR3 is 19 residues. The germline V gene has CDR1 SGHRS and CDR2 YFSETQ. The CDR3, as DNA: TGCGCCAGCAACGGACGAGGCGGGGGGCACGGCTCTGGGGCCAACGTCCTGACTTTC. This sequence encodes CASNGRGGGHGSGANVLTF.

This clone was seen a few times. V gene TRBV4-3 combines with J gene TRBJ2-7; TRBD1 agrees at 11 bases. V lost 0 bases to trimming and J lost 3 bases; unmatched junction nucleotides: 4. This CDR3 is built from 16 residues. Germline CDR1 and CDR2: LGHNA and YSLEER. CDR3 nucleotides: TGCGCCAGCAGCCAAGATGGGACAGGGGGAGGCTACGAGCAGTACTTC. The encoded protein is CASSQDGTGGGYEQYF.

The chain uses TRBV28 and TRBJ1-3, with D hard to call. This CDR3 is 12 amino acids long. Germline V gene sequence: CDR1 MDHEN, CDR2 SYDVKM. V was shortened by 2 bases and J by 9 bases, with 8 bases between the two germline ends. CDR3 sequence: CASSLVAGTIYF. The CDR3 DNA reads TGTGCCAGCAGTTTAGTTGCGGGCACCATATATTTT. Using reference TRBV28 and TRBJ1-3 for the parts outside the CDR3, the full variable domain is DVKVTQSSRYLVKRTGEKVFLECVQDMDHENMFWYRQDPGLGLRLIYFSYDVKMKEKGDIPEGYSVSREKKERFSLILESASTNQTSMYLCASSLVAGTIYFGEGSWLTVV.